This section outlines one TCR beta chain sequence together with its context. Which antigen it targets is not known. Qualities for individual bases were not recorded, and no much larger clone is one base off. Library creation used 5' RACE. The instrument given in TCRdb is Illumina HiSeq 2500. A second PCR of about 7 to 12 cycles was run with a J-beta primer mix and a sample-barcoded 5' primer. Each TCR beta cDNA molecule received a unique molecular identifier from a template-switch 5' adaptor carrying 12 random nucleotides. At least 3 million CDR3-containing paired-end reads were obtained from each sample. First-strand cDNA was synthesized from all RNA with the Mint cDNA synthesis kit, primed by a TRBC-specific oligonucleotide. Following uracil-DNA glycosylase treatment, a first 18-cycle PCR with universal primers M1SS and BC2_uni_R was performed on all cDNA. In the source study's methods: For normalization, 1 million high-quality reads, each with a distinct molecular identifier, were randomly selected from each sample. Instead of being binned into consensus sequences, reads with shared molecular identifiers were discarded. MiTCR, set to a Q25 quality threshold and the strictest error-elimination algorithm, was used for CDR3 identification, clonotype clustering and error correction. A nonparametric unseen species model using Euler transformation provided a lower-bound estimate of total TCR beta diversity. TCRdb reanalyzed the raw reads on its own, using fastp at Q25 for trimming and MiXCR for clone calling, and kept in-frame beta chains. A single entry per CDR3 protein holds the most common genes and DNA from its merged rows. TCRdb's processing, not the study's, gives the V and J calls here. A total of around 1,000,000 distinct CDR3 sequences appear in this sample, approximately 38% of them only once. The leading ten clones occupy around 13% of the sample.

This entry comes from a study of blood T cells in healthy people across ages (dated by TCRdb to between 2015 and 2016). In terms of the full investigation: In model experiments, roughly one uniquely barcoded TCR beta cDNA molecule per two T cells was captured by template switching. To avoid experimental bias, donors of different ages were randomly spread across the sequencing lanes. Donors were grouped into four age groups: young (average about 15 years), middle-aged (39), aged (around 56) and long-lived (about 82). Using deep sequencing normalized with unique cDNA molecular identifiers, the study measured how TCR beta repertoire diversity changes with age. Using the same blood draw, the study looked at two additional independent replicas of 1 million unique cDNA reads for two donors, one aged 18 to 29 and the other aged 80 or older. Results the study describes overall, beyond this receptor: As age increased, observed TCR beta diversity per million T cells dropped in a roughly linear way, and a significant reduction was already evident by age approximately 40. Because profiling used bulk unsorted PBMCs, naive and antigen-experienced compartments could not be compared conclusively. Compared with the aged group, the long-lived group had more naive CD4+ T cells, fewer expanded clones and increased TCR diversity, suggesting age selection. Observed TCR beta diversity correlated strongly with the percentage of naive T cells measured by flow cytometry. Because the CMV infection status of the donors was unknown, age-related changes in expanded clonotypes may potentially have been confounded. Estimates of total diversity based on one million sequenced T cells were considered lower bounds and underestimates.

Donors were around 37 systemically healthy Caucasian individuals from Russia aged roughly 6 to 95 years. About 9.8 milliliters of peripheral blood were drawn from each donor into EDTA-treated Vacutainer tubes. Ficoll-Paque density-gradient centrifugation was used to isolate PBMCs, with at least 6.5 million obtained per sample. Trizol reagent was used to extract total RNA from PBMCs, with at least 6 micrograms per sample. Naive CD45RAhigh/CD27high T cell percentages were measured by flow cytometry on a PBMC aliquot from every donor. Trimming accounts for 4 bases at V and 6 bases at J, while the number of junction bases matched to no gene is 12. Counted from cysteine to phenylalanine, this CDR3 has 16 amino acids. The only DNA kept is the CDR3, 48 bases in frame from the first base. CDR1 LGHDT and CDR2 YNNKEL were looked up in the germline V gene (reference sequence).

The receptor chain draws on TRBV3-1 and TRBJ1-2, with 9 bases aligning to TRBD1. The sequencing sample was made of blood. The clonotype comes from a man between 18 and 29 years old in good health. The DNA is TGTGCCAGCAGCCGGGGGACAGGGATAAATGGGGATGGCTACACCTTC. Translated, this gives CASSRGTGINGDGYTF.